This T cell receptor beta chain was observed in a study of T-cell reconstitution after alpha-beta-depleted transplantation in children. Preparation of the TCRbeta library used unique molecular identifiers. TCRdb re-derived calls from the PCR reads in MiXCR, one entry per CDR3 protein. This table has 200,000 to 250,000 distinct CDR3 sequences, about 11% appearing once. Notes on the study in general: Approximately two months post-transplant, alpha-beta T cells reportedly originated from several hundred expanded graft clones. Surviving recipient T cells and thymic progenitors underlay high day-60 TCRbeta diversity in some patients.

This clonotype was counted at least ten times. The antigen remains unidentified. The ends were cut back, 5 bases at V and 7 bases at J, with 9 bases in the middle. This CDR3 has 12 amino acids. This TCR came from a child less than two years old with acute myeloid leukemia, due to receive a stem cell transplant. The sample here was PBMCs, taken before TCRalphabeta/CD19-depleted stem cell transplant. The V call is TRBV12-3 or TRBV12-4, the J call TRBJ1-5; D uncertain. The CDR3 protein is CASSPQEQPQHF. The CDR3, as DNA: TGTGCCAGCAGTCCCCAGGAACAGCCCCAGCATTTT.